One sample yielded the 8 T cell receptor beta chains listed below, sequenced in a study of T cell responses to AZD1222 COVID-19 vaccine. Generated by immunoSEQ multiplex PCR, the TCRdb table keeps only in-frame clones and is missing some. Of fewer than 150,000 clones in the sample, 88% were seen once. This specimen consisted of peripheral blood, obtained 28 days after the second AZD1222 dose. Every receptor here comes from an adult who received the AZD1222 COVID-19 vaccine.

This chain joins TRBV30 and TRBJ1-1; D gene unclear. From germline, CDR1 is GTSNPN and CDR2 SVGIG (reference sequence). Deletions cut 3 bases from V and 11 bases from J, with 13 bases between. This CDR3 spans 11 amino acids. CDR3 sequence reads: CAWRSGRGAFF. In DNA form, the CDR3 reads TGTGCCTGGAGATCGGGCCGAGGGGCTTTCTTT.

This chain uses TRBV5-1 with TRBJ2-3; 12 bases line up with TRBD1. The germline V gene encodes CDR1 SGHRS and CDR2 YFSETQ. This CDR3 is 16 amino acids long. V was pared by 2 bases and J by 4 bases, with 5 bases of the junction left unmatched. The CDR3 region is CASSLRDRGRSDTQYF. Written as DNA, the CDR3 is TGCGCCAGCAGCTTACGGGACAGGGGGCGGTCAGATACGCAGTATTTT.

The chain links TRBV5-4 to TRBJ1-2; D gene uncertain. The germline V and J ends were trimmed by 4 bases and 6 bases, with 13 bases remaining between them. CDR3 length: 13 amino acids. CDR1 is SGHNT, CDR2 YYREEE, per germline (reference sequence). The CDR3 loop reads CASSPPGRNGYTF. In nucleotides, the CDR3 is TGTGCCAGCAGCCCCCCGGGAAGGAATGGCTACACCTTC.

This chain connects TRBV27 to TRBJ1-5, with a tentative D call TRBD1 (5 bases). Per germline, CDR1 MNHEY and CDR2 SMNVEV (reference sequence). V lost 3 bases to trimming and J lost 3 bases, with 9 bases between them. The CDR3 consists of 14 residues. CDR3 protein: CASSFGADNQPQHF. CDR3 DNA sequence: TGTGCCAGCAGTTTCGGGGCGGACAATCAGCCCCAGCATTTT.

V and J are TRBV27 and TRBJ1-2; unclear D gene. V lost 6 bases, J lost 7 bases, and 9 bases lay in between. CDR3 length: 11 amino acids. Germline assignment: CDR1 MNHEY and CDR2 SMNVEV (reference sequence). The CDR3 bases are TGTGCCAGCAGCGCGGGTGGTGGCTACACCTTC. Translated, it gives CASSAGGGYTF.

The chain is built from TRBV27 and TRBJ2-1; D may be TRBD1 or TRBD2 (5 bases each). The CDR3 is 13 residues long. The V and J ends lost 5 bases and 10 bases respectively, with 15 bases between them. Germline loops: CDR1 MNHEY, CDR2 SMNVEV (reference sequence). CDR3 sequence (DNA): TGTGCCAGCAGTCCTGAGACGGGGCAGGAGCAGTTCTTC. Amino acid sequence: CASSPETGQEQFF.

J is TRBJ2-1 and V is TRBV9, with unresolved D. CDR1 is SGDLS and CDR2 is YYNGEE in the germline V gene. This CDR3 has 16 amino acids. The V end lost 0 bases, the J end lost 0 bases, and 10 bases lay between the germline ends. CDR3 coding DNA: TGTGCCAGCAGCGTAGCGGGCCAGGCCTCCTACAATGAGCAGTTCTTC. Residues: CASSVAGQASYNEQFF. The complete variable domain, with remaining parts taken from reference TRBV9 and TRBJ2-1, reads DSGVTQTPKHLITATGQRVTLRCSPRSGDLSVYWYQQSLDQGLQFLIQYYNGEERAKGNILERFSAQQFPDLHSELNLSSLELGDSALYFCASSVAGQASYNEQFFGPGTRLTVL.

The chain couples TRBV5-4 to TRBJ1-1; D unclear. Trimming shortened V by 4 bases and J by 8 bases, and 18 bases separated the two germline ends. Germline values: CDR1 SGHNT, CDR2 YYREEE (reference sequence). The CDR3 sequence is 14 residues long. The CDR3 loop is CASSSWGEGLEAFF. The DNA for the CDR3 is TGTGCCAGCAGCAGCTGGGGTGAAGGACTCGAAGCTTTCTTT.